The clone carrying this TCR beta chain was picked up a small number of times. This specimen comes from a study of blood T cell repertoires in COVID-19. J lost 1 base, V lost 4 bases, and 8 bases had no gene match. The CDR3 is 17 residues long. Germline-derived CDR1 and CDR2 are MGHRA and YSYEKL. The data were produced by immunoSEQ multiplex PCR, yet TCRdb's version contains in-frame clones alone and is incomplete. The repertoire has 130,000 or so clones, 80% of them found once; the top ten carry 16%. This sequence joins TRBV4-1 and TRBJ2-1; TRBD2 matches 9 bases. The sample comprised peripheral blood. The TCR comes from a man between 60 and 75 years old with active or convalescent COVID-19. This CDR3 is CASSRGGVFISYNEQFF. The CDR3 nucleotides read TGCGCCAGCAGCCGCGGGGGGGTTTTTATTTCCTACAATGAGCAGTTCTTC.